This TCR beta chain was captured by sequencing in a study of T cell responses to AZD1222 COVID-19 vaccine. Comments on this clone: Its antigen is unknown.

CDR1 and CDR2 (germline): SGHDN, FVKESK. Losses at the gene ends were 1 base for V and 0 bases for J; bases not matched to a gene: 6. The CDR3 totals 18 residues. Measured with immunoSEQ multiplex PCR; TCRdb has only the in-frame clones, and not every one. The sample lists about 28,000 clones, about nine tenths seen once, with 1% to 1.5% in the top ten. Study results and caveats: Per reports, nearly half of all spike-specific TCRs target regions that are unmutated in variants.

The chain combines TRBV14 with TRBJ2-2; 9 bases fit TRBD2. This clonotype originated in an adult in good health. This material consisted of peripheral blood, taken on day 0 of AZD1222 vaccination. CDR3: CASSQGLAGLSNTGELFF. In DNA form, the CDR3 reads TGTGCCAGCAGCCAAGGTCTAGCGGGATTATCGAACACCGGGGAGCTGTTTTTT.